This T cell receptor beta chain was recovered during a study of blood T cell repertoires in COVID-19. Whole-study context: The samples span acute and convalescent COVID-19 from the United States, Italy and Spain. T cells, B-cell-depleted T cells, or PBMCs provided the cDNA or gDNA that served as material.

How the authors handled the data: Counts of nucleated cells, estimated from reference gene primer amplification, were obtained. Only in-frame clones appear in the TCRdb table, and some are missing; sequencing was by immunoSEQ multiplex PCR. Clonal size and the V and J genes are those of that table, whereas D and trimming came from the DNA. The table shows 250,000 or so clones, with about nine tenths occurring only once. The length of the CDR3 is 14 residues. Germline lookup yields CDR1 LGHDT and CDR2 YNNKEL (reference sequence). After removal of 1 base from V and 4 bases from J, the junction contained 3 bases not matched to a gene.

The clonotype comes from a woman younger than 45 with acute COVID-19. J is TRBJ1-2 and V is TRBV3-1 (or the pseudogene TRBV3-2); 7 bases line up with TRBD1. The sample comprised PBMCs or T cells enriched from blood (not recorded which). The CDR3: CASSQGGGVYGYTF. The CDR3 DNA reads as TGTGCCAGCAGCCAAGGAGGGGGCGTCTATGGCTACACCTTC.